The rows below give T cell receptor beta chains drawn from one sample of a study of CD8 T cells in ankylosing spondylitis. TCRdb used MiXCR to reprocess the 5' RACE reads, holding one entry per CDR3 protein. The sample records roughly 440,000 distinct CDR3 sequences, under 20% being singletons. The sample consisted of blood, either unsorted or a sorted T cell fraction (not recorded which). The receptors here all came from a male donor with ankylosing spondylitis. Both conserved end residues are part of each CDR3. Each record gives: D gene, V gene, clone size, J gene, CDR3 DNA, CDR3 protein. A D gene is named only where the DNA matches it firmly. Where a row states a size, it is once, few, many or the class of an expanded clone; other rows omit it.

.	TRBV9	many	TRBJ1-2	TGTGCCAGCAGCGACCGTTATGGCTACACCTTC	CASSDRYGYTF
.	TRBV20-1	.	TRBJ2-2	TGCAGTGCTAGAGCGGGACCCAACACCGGGGAGCTGTTTTTT	CSARAGPNTGELFF
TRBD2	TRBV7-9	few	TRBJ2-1	TGTGCCAGCACCCCACGGGCTAGCGGGAGTAATGAGCAGTTCTTC	CASTPRASGSNEQFF
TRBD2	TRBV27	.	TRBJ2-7	TGTGCCAGCAGTCCCAGAACTAGCGGAACGACCTACGAGCAGTACTTC	CASSPRTSGTTYEQYF
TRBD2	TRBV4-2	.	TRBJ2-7	TGTGCCAGCAGCCAAGCTGGACTAGCGTACGAGCAGTACTTC	CASSQAGLAYEQYF
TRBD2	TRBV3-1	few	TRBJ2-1	TGTGCCAGCAGCCAAGCGCTAGCGGGGGCCCAGTTCTTC	CASSQALAGAQFF
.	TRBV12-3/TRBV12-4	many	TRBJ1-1	TGTGCCAGCAGCAGTAAGGGGTACACTGAAGCTTTCTTT	CASSSKGYTEAFF
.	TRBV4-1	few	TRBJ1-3	TGCGCCAGCAGCCAGGCTGAAAAAAGCTCTGGAAACACCATATATTTT	CASSQAEKSSGNTIYF
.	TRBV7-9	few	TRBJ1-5	TGTGCCAGCAGCTCCGGCGAGAATCAGCCCCAGCATTTT	CASSSGENQPQHF
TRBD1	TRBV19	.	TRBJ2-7	TGTGCCAGTAGTATTTTGGACAGGGGATACGAGCAGTACTTC	CASSILDRGYEQYF
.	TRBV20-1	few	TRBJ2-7	TGCAGTGCCCCGAGGTTTGGCTCCTACGAGCAGTACTTC	CSAPRFGSYEQYF
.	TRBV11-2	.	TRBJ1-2	TGTGCCAGCAGCTTTTCGCATGGGGACTATGGCTACACCTTC	CASSFSHGDYGYTF
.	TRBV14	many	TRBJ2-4	TGTGCCAGCAGCCAAGACCCACGTAACATAGTTCAGTACTTC	CASSQDPRNIVQYF
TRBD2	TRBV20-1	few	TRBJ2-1	TGCAGTGCTAGAGGGACTAGCGGTGACAATGAGCAGTTCTTC	CSARGTSGDNEQFF
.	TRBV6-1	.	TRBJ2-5	TGTGCCAGCAGTGCCCAAAGAGGGTTAGAGACCCAGTACTTC	CASSAQRGLETQYF
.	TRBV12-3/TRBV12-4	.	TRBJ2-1	TGTGCCAGCAGTTTATCCCCCTCGACGGTGGGATACTACAATGAGCAGTTCTTC	CASSLSPSTVGYYNEQFF
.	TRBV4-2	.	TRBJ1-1	TGTGCCAGCAGCCACGCTGCCAGACAGGAGGGAGCTTTCTTT	CASSHAARQEGAFF
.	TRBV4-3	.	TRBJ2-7	TGCGCCAGCAGCCATTCGGCAGCGAAAGGCTACGAGCAGTACTTC	CASSHSAAKGYEQYF
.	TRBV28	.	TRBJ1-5	TGTGCCAGCACTACCACAGGAGTCCCGGGGGGCAATCAGCCCCAGCATTTT	CASTTTGVPGGNQPQHF
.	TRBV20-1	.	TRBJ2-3	TGCAGTGCTAGGGGGTTAACAGATACGCAGTATTTT	CSARGLTDTQYF
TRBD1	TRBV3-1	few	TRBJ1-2	TGTGCCAGCAGCCCTCGACAGGGACTAGGCTACACCTTC	CASSPRQGLGYTF
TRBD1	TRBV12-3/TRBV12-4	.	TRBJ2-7	TGTGCCAGCAGTCCTCGGACAGGGACAACCTACGAGCAGTACTTC	CASSPRTGTTYEQYF